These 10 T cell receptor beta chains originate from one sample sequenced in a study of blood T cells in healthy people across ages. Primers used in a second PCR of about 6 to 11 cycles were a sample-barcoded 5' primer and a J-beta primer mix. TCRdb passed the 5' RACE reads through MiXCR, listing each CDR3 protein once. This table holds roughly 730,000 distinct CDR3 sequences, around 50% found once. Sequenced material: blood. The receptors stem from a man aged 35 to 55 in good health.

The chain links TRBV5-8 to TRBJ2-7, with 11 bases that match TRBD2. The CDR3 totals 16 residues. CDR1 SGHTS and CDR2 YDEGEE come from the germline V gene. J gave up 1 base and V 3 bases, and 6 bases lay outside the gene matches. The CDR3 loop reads CASSWGLADRSYEQYF. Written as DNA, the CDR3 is TGTGCCAGCAGCTGGGGACTAGCGGACAGATCCTACGAGCAGTACTTC. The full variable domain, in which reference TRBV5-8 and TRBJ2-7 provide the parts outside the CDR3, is EAGVTQSPTHLIKTRGQQATLRCSPISGHTSVYWYQQALGLGLQFLLWYDEGEERNRGNFPPRFSGRQFPNYSSELNVNALELEDSALYLCASSWGLADRSYEQYFGPGTRLTVT.

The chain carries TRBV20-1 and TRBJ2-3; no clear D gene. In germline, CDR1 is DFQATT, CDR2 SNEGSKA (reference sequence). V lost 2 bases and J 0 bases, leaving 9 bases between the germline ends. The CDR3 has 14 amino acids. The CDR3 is CSARPRISTDTQYF. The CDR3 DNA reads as TGCAGTGCTAGACCAAGAATTAGCACAGATACGCAGTATTTT.

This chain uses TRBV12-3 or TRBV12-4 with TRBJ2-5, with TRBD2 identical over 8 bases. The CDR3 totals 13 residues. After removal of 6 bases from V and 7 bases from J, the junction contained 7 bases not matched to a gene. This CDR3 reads CASSTGTRGTQYF. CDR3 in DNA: TGTGCCAGCAGCACCGGGACTAGGGGGACCCAGTACTTC.

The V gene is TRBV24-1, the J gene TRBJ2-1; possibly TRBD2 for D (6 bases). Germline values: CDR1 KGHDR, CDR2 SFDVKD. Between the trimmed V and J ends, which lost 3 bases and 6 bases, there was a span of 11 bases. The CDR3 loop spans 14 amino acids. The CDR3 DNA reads TGTGCCACCAGTGATCACCCCGGGGGCAATGAGCAGTTCTTC. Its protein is CATSDHPGGNEQFF.

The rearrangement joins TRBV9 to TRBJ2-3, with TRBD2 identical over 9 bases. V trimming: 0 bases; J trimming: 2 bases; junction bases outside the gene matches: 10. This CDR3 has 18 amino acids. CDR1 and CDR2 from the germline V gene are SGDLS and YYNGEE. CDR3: CASSVGLISGGPTDTQYF. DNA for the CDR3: TGTGCCAGCAGCGTAGGACTGATTAGCGGGGGCCCCACAGATACGCAGTATTTT.

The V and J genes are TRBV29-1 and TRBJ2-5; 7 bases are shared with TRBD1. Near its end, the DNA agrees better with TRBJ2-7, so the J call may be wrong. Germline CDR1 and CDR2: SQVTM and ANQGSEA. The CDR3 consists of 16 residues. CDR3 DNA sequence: TGCAGCGTTGCAGGGCCGGCGACAGGGTCAACCTACGAGCAGTACTTC. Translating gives CSVAGPATGSTYEQYF.

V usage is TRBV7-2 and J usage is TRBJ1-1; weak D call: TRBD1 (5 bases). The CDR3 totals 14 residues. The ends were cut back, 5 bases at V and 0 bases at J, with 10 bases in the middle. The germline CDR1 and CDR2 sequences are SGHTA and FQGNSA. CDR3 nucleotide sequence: TGTGCCAGCAGCAAAACAGGTCTGAACACTGAAGCTTTCTTT. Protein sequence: CASSKTGLNTEAFF. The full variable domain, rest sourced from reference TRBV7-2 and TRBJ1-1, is GAGVSQSPSNKVTEKGKDVELRCDPISGHTALYWYRQSLGQGLEFLIYFQGNSAPDKSGLPSDRFSAERTGGSVSTLTIQRTQQEDSAVYLCASSKTGLNTEAFFGQGTRLTVV.

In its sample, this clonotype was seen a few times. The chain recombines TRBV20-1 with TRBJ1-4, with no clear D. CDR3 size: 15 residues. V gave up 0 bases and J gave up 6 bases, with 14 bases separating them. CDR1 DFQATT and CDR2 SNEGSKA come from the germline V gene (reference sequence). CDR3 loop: CSARDLTGRDEKLFF. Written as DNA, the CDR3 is TGCAGTGCTAGAGATCTCACTGGTCGAGATGAAAAACTGTTTTTT.

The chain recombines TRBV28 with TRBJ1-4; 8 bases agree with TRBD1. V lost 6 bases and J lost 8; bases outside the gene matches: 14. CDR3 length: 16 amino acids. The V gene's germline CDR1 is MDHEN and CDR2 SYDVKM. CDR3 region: CASRLTGEMVNEKLFF. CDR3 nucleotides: TGTGCCAGCAGGCTGACAGGGGAGATGGTAAACGAAAAACTGTTTTTT.

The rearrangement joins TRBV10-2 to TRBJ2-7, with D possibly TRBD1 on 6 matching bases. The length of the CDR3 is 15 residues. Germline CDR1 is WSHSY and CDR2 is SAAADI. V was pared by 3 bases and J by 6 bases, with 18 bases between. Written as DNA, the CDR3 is TGCGCCAGCAGTGATGCCCAGGGGAGCGTGGGCGAGCAGTACTTC. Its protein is CASSDAQGSVGEQYF.